This T cell receptor beta chain was found in a study of somatic mutations in cytotoxic T cells in rheumatoid arthritis. Across the study: Collection of patient blood (under 34 ml EDTA) took place right after diagnosis, before any treatment.

Repertoires were generated with immunoSEQ multiplex PCR, while TCRdb's copy carries only in-frame clones and drops some. This sample carries some 29,000 clones, roughly 86% of them seen once, and the ten largest clones take approximately 9.4%. Trimming pared 0 bases from V and 4 bases from J, leaving 12 bases between. Germline V CDR1 and CDR2: GTSNPN, SVGIG (reference sequence). This CDR3 region has 15 residues. The chain joins TRBV30 to TRBJ1-4, with a possible D match to TRBD1 (6 bases). Sequenced material: CD8+ T cells sorted from blood. This TCR was recovered from an adult with rheumatoid arthritis. CDR3 DNA: TGTGCCTGGAGTGTACTAAGGACAGATAATGAAAAACTGTTTTTT. This codes for CAWSVLRTDNEKLFF. The variable domain in full, completed from reference TRBV30 and TRBJ1-4, reads SQTIHQWPATLVQPVGSPLSLECTVEGTSNPNLYWYRQAAGRGLQLLFYSVGIGQISSEVPQNLSASRPQDRQFILSSKKLLLSDSGFYLCAWSVLRTDNEKLFFGSGTQLSVL.